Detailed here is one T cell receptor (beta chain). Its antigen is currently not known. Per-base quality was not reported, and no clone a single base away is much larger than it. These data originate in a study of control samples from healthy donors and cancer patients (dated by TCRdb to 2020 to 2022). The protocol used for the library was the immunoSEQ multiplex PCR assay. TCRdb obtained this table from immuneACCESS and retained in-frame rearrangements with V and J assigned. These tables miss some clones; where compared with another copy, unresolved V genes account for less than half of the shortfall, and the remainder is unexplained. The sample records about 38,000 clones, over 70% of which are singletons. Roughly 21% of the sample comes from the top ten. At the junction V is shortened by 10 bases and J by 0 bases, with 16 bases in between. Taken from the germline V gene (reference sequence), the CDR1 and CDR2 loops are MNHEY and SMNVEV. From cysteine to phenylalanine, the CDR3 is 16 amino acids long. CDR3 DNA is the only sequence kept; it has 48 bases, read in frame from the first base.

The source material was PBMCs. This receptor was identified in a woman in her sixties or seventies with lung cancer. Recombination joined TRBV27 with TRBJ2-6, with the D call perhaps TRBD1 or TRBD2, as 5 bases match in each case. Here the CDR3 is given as CATSRDGSSGANVLTF. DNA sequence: TGTGCCACATCCCGGGACGGTAGCTCTGGGGCCAACGTCCTGACTTTC.